This T cell receptor (beta chain) was recovered during a study of blood T cell repertoires in COVID-19. Sequencing used immunoSEQ multiplex PCR; TCRdb keeps in-frame clones, though not all of them. The sample has some 300,000 clones, 89% seen once. The source material was PBMCs or T cells enriched from blood (not recorded which). The clonotype was recovered from a woman aged 40 to 55 who had recovered from COVID-19.

CDR3 nucleotides: TGTGCCAGCAGCTCTCCCCTAGCGGGAGAGCGAACCGGGGAGCTGTTTTTT. Residues: CASSSPLAGERTGELFF. The chain uses TRBV11-3 and TRBJ2-2; 10 positions agree with TRBD2. The ends lost 4 bases at V and 5 bases at J; junction bases unmatched: 10. CDR3 length: 17 residues. Per germline, CDR1 SGHNT and CDR2 YENEEA. Full variable domain (rest looked up from reference TRBV11-3 and TRBJ2-2): EAGVVQSPRYKIIEKKQPVAFWCNPISGHNTLYWYLQNLGQGPELLIRYENEEAVDDSQLPKDRFSAERLKGVDSTLKIQPAELGDSAVYLCASSSPLAGERTGELFFGEGSRLTVL.